The clone carrying this TCR beta chain was observed a single time. Its specificity is not known. The CDR3 sequence is 14 residues long. With V trimmed by 4 bases and J by 3 bases, 3 bases remained unmatched. Germline-derived CDR1 and CDR2 are SQVTM and ANQGSEA. This sample was included in a study of T cell responses to AZD1222 COVID-19 vaccine. TCRdb's table, derived via immunoSEQ multiplex PCR, lists solely in-frame clones and lacks some. This sample yields 50,000 to 70,000 clones, of which 89% are seen a single time; 6.1% belongs to the top ten. Overall study findings and caveats: There were vaccine-associated CD4 TCRs across spike, dominant at 160-218 and 743-854. A rise in Spike-specific TCR breadth and depth followed two AZD1222 doses. There were repertoire samples only from the period after the peak T cell response.

The chain joins TRBV29-1 to TRBJ2-2; 9 nucleotides line up with TRBD1. This specimen consisted of peripheral blood, obtained 28 days after the second AZD1222 dose. This TCR was recovered from an adult who received the AZD1222 COVID-19 vaccine. The CDR3 is CSVGRDRDTGELFF. DNA for the CDR3: TGCAGCGTTGGAAGGGACAGGGACACCGGGGAGCTGTTTTTT.